What follows is one T cell receptor beta chain and its context. The clone's antigen remains unknown. The input lacks base qualities; no much larger clone sits a single base away. The library was prepared using the immunoSEQ multiplex PCR assay. TCRdb re-hosts the immuneACCESS table, in-frame sequences only. Its copies lack some clones; in the studies checked, an unresolved V gene accounts for under half of them, and the cause for the rest is not known. This sample lists more than 20,000 clones; around 80% were detected once. Around 3.6% of the sample belongs to the ten largest clones. Donors were patients with melanoma. These data originate in a study of CD4+ T cells in melanoma (dated by TCRdb to the early 2020s). For the study in its entirety: The study examined neoantigen-specific CD4+ T cells in human melanoma. What the authors observed across the whole study: Neoantigen-specific CD4+ T cells in melanoma were reported to show diverse differentiation states. The report described a correlation between neoantigen-specific CD4+ T cells and the function of CD8+ T cells, macrophages and B cells.

Between the V and J ends, shortened by 7 bases and 3 bases respectively, the junction contains 15 bases. From the germline V gene, CDR1 is MNHEY and CDR2 is SVGAGI. Including cysteine and phenylalanine, the CDR3 has 15 amino acids. The sequence is cut down to CDR3 DNA, 45 bases in frame from base 1. The material sequenced was cells from a culture (not recorded whether cultured in vitro). The sequence was collected from a human donor with melanoma. Recombination joined TRBV6-5 with TRBJ1-4, with TRBD1 as a weak D call on 6 bases. The CDR3: CASKPEGVANEKLFF. The DNA sequence is TGTGCCAGCAAACCCGAGGGGGTGGCTAATGAAAAACTGTTTTTT.